These 10 T cell receptor beta chains share one sample of origin, sequenced in a study of T cells after yellow fever vaccination. One entry per CDR3 protein results from TCRdb running MiXCR on the 5' RACE reads. This table has about 250,000 distinct CDR3 sequences, roughly 3.7% appearing once. The material was PBMCs, obtained 15 days after the yellow fever booster vaccination. Receptor source: a man younger than 35 who received the YFV17D yellow fever vaccine.

This clonotype was detected only a few times. This sequence joins TRBV19 and TRBJ1-1; D not resolved. CDR3 length equals 12 residues. The V end was cut by 10 bases, the J end by 7 bases, with 16 bases between. Germline CDR1 is LNHDA and CDR2 is SQIVND (reference sequence). This chain's CDR3 is CATRDRRVEAFF. The CDR3 DNA reads TGTGCCACCCGAGACCGGAGGGTTGAAGCTTTCTTT.

This clonotype occurred a few times. The chain couples TRBV6-5 to TRBJ1-1; no firm D call. Germline CDR1 is MNHEY and CDR2 is SVGAGI. This CDR3 has 17 amino acids. V was cut by 0 bases and J by 1 base, with 15 bases left in between. CDR3 DNA: TGTGCCAGCAGTTACTCGAGAGCTGGGAAGGCGAACACTGAAGCTTTCTTT. Amino acid sequence: CASSYSRAGKANTEAFF.

This clonotype was found many times. The rearrangement joins TRBV7-2 to TRBJ2-1; perhaps TRBD1 as D (5 bases). With 4 bases removed from V and 6 bases from J, the gap between germline ends came to 13 bases. The length of the CDR3 is 14 residues. Per the germline V gene, CDR1 is SGHTA and CDR2 is FQGNSA. As DNA, the CDR3 is TGTGCCAGCAGCTCAGGGATCACGGGCAATGAGCAGTTCTTC. Protein: CASSSGITGNEQFF.

This clonotype was observed many times. The rearrangement links TRBV7-6 to TRBJ2-3; 10 bases are a match to TRBD2. Germline V gene sequence: CDR1 SGHVS, CDR2 FNYEAQ. The junction had 12 bases not matched to a gene; V was cut back by 3 bases and J by 6 bases. This CDR3 contains 17 residues. The CDR3 coding sequence is TGTGCCAGCAGCTTTAGCGGGGGGACTCTCGCGGGGGATACGCAGTATTTT. Protein product: CASSFSGGTLAGDTQYF.

This clonotype showed up many times. The chain links TRBV10-3 to TRBJ2-7; D not resolved. This CDR3 spans 14 amino acids. Trimming pared 3 bases from V and 5 bases from J, leaving 14 bases between. Per germline, CDR1 ENHRY and CDR2 SYGVKD. CDR3 sequence: CAISEQQTLDEQYF. For the CDR3, the DNA is TGTGCCATCAGTGAACAACAGACTCTGGACGAGCAGTACTTC.

This clonotype showed up many times. V usage is TRBV18 and J usage is TRBJ2-7; D is possibly TRBD1 (8 bases). This CDR3 has 14 amino acids. Per germline, CDR1 KGHSH and CDR2 LQKENI. V lost 5 bases and J 4 bases, leaving 15 bases between the germline ends. CDR3 protein: CASSKDREGYEQYV. In DNA form, the CDR3 reads TGTGCCAGCTCAAAGGACAGGGAGGGTTACGAGCAGTACGTC.

In this sample, this clonotype turned up many times. The V and J genes are TRBV20-1 and TRBJ2-2, with 13 nucleotides matching TRBD2. The V gene end was trimmed by 6 bases and the J gene end by 3 bases; junction bases not matched to a gene: 7. The CDR3 spans 16 residues. CDR1 is DFQATT and CDR2 is SNEGSKA in the germline V gene (reference sequence). CDR3 region: CSAKTSGGTDTGELFF. The DNA of the CDR3 is TGCAGTGCAAAGACTAGCGGGGGGACGGACACCGGGGAGCTGTTTTTT.

Remarks on this clonotype: One base away lies a much larger clone, so this may be a sequencing read error. The chain employs TRBV27 and TRBJ1-2; TRBD1 agrees at 12 bases. The CDR3 runs 14 residues. Germline V gives CDR1 MNHEY, CDR2 SMNVEV (reference sequence). The V gene end was trimmed by 8 bases and the J gene end by 8 bases; junction bases not matched to a gene: 9. The CDR3 spells CASVSGQGAGGYTF. In DNA form, the CDR3 reads TGTGCCAGCGTCTCGGGACAGGGGGCAGGAGGCTACACCTTC.

This clonotype was counted between two and nine times. The junction departs from germline at one end; a sequencing error may be responsible. The chain has TRBV7-9 and TRBJ2-6; the D is unclear. The CDR3 has 15 amino acids. Germline CDR1 SEHNR, CDR2 FQNEAQ (reference sequence). CDR3 sequence: CASSFRDSRANVLTF. The CDR3 DNA sequence: TGTGCCAGCAGCTTTCGAGACTCTAGGGCCAACGTCCTGACTTTC.

This clonotype has ten or more counts. The chain recombines TRBV5-1 with TRBJ1-1; D gene ambiguous. V was shortened by 1 base and J by 3 bases, with 10 bases between the two germline ends. The germline gives CDR1 SGHRS, CDR2 YFSETQ. This CDR3 comprises 14 residues. CDR3 DNA sequence: TGCGCCAGCAGCTTGCGCAGGAGGGACACTGAAGCTTTCTTT. It codes for CASSLRRRDTEAFF.